This is a list of T cell receptor beta chains from one sample in a study of Graves' ophthalmopathy and Graves' hyperthyroidism. TCRdb ran MiXCR on the multiplex PCR reads and lists one entry per CDR3 protein. Found here are over 650,000 distinct CDR3 sequences, about 41% of them singletons; the top ten hold roughly 3.5%. Sequencing was performed on peripheral blood. The receptors originated from an adult man with Graves' ophthalmopathy. CDR3s include the opening cysteine and the closing phenylalanine or tryptophan. A D gene is named only where the DNA matches it firmly. Size values are once, few and many counts, or a class for expanded clones, and some rows have none.

- | - | TRBJ2-3 | TRBV7-9 | TGTGCCAGCAGCTTAGCGGTCACAGATACGCAGTATTTT | CASSLAVTDTQYF
- | many | TRBJ1-4 | TRBV2 | TGTGCCAGCACTTTGGGGGGTGCGTCTAATGAAAAACTGTTTTTT | CASTLGGASNEKLFF
- | - | TRBJ1-4 | TRBV20-1 | TGCAGTGGTACAGGGCCTCCTGGGGGCGAAAAACTGTTTTTT | CSGTGPPGGEKLFF
- | few | TRBJ1-1 | TRBV19 | TGTGCCTGGAGTGCAGGAGTTCAGAACACTGAAGCTTTCTTT | CAWSAGVQNTEAFF
- | many | TRBJ2-7 | TRBV29-1 | TGCAGCGTTGAAGAGGATAGAGGGTATCTATTCAAGCAGTACTTC | CSVEEDRGYLFKQYF
TRBD1 | once | TRBJ1-6 | TRBV11-2 | TGTGCCAGCAGCTCACCAGGACAGGGCGTTCATTCACCCCTCCACTTT | CASSSPGQGVHSPLHF
- | - | TRBJ2-7 | TRBV29-1 | TGCAGCGCTCCCGGGGGCCCCTACGAGCAGTACTTC | CSAPGGPYEQYF
- | few | TRBJ2-1 | TRBV2 | TGTGCCAGCAGCCTCGGACGGTTCAATGAGCAGTTCTTC | CASSLGRFNEQFF
- | - | TRBJ1-2 | TRBV29-1 | TGCAGCAGTTTATCATCGGGGTATGGCTACACCTTC | CSSLSSGYGYTF
TRBD1 | - | TRBJ2-2 | TRBV10-3 | TGTGCCACCATCGGGACAGCGAACACCGGGGAGCTGTTTTTT | CATIGTANTGELFF
- | - | TRBJ1-1 | TRBV12-3/TRBV12-4 | TGTACCAGCAGTTTAGGGCCTGAAGCTTTCTTT | CTSSLGPEAFF
- | many | TRBJ1-1 | TRBV29-1 | TGCAGCGTAGAAGGCCTTGACAGGCTACCGAACACTGAAGCTTTCTTT | CSVEGLDRLPNTEAFF
TRBD2 | - | TRBJ2-7 | TRBV5-5 | TGTGCCAGCAGCTTTGGCCTAGCGGGTTCCGAGCAGTACTTC | CASSFGLAGSEQYF
- | few | TRBJ1-4 | TRBV7-9 | TGTGCCAGCAGCAGATCCGGGCCCCGGGAAAAACTGTTTTTT | CASSRSGPREKLFF
- | - | TRBJ1-1 | TRBV7-3 | TGTGCCAGCAGTGCTAGAGTGGGGTCTCGCACTGAAGCTTTCTTT | CASSARVGSRTEAFF
- | many | TRBJ1-2 | TRBV2 | TGTGCCAGCAGGGACGGAGTCTATGGCTACACCTTC | CASRDGVYGYTF